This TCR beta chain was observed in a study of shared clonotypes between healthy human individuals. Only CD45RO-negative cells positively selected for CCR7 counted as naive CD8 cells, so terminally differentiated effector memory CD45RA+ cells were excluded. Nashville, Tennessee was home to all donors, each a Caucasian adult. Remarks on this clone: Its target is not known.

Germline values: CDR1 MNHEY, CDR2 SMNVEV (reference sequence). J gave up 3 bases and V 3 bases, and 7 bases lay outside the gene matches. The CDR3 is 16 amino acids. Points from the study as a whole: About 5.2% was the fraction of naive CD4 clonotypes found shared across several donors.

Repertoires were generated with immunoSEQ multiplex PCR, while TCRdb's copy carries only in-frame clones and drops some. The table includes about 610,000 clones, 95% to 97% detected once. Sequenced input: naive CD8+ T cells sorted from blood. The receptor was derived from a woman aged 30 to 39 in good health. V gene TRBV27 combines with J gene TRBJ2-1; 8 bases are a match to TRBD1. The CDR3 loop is CASSFLQGAVYNEQFF. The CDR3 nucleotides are TGTGCCAGCAGTTTCCTGCAGGGGGCGGTCTACAATGAGCAGTTCTTC.